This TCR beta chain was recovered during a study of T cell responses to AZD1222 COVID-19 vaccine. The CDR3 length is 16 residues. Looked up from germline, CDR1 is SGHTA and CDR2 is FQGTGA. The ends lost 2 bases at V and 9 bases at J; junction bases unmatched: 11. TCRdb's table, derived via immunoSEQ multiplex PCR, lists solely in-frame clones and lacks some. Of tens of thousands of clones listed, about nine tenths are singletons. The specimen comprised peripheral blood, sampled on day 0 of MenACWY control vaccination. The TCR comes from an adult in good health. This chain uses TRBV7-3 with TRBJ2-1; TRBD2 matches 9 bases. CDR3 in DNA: TGTGCCAGCAGCTTAGCAGAGGTAGCGGGAGTTGCTGAGCAGTTCTTC. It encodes CASSLAEVAGVAEQFF.